One sample yielded the 25 T cell receptor beta chains listed below, sequenced in a study of T cell responses to AZD1222 COVID-19 vaccine. The table came from immunoSEQ multiplex PCR; TCRdb's copy has only in-frame clones and leaves some out. The sample lists some 97,000 clones; roughly nine tenths were seen once. Sequences were derived from peripheral blood, sampled on day 0 of AZD1222 vaccination. The receptors come from an adult in good health.

This rearrangement joins TRBV5-6 to TRBJ2-7; weak D call: TRBD2 (7 bases). The CDR3 is made up of 15 amino acids. Germline assignment: CDR1 SGHDT and CDR2 YYEEEE. Trimming removed 1 base at V and 2 bases at J, with 13 bases between. The CDR3 protein is CASSLPGGVAYEQYF. Here the CDR3 DNA reads TGTGCCAGCAGCTTGCCGGGGGGCGTGGCCTACGAGCAGTACTTC.

This clone was found once. The chain uses TRBV19 and TRBJ1-6; TRBD1 agrees at 10 bases. This CDR3 comprises 20 residues. Trimming at V came to 1 base and at J to 10 bases, leaving 19 bases not matched to a gene. CDR1 and CDR2 (germline): LNHDA, SQIVND (reference sequence). This chain's CDR3 is CASSIGPGQGDRTIPSPLHF. Written as DNA, the CDR3 is TGTGCCAGTAGTATAGGCCCCGGACAGGGGGACCGAACAATCCCGTCACCCCTCCACTTT.

The rearrangement uses TRBV6-2 or TRBV6-3 and TRBJ2-1; D not resolved. Germline CDR1 reads MNHEY; CDR2 reads SVGEGT. V lost 6 bases and J lost 9, with 9 bases in between. The CDR3 is 11 residues long. CDR3 coding DNA: TGTGCCAGCAGCCTGGCCGGTGAGCAGTTCTTC. Its translation: CASSLAGEQFF.

This chain links TRBV10-1 with TRBJ1-1, with TRBD1 matching over 8 bases. The J segment lost 3 bases and the V segment lost 0 bases, leaving 6 bases of the junction unmatched. Looked up from germline, CDR1 is WNHNN and CDR2 is SYGVQD (reference sequence). The CDR3 spans 16 residues. CDR3 nucleotides: TGCGCCAGCAGTGAGTCAGTTCCAGGGGGCTACACTGAAGCTTTCTTT. It is translated as CASSESVPGGYTEAFF.

This clone was seen a handful of times. The V and J genes are TRBV5-1 and TRBJ2-5; 12 positions agree with TRBD1. Unmatched junction bases numbered 7, after V lost 3 bases and J lost 4 bases. Germline V gene sequence: CDR1 SGHRS, CDR2 YFSETQ. The CDR3 covers 16 residues. The CDR3 DNA reads as TGCGCCAGCAGCTCCGATCCGGGACAGGGGGCAGAGACCCAGTACTTC. Translated: CASSSDPGQGAETQYF.

This clone was observed once. The chain uses TRBV27 and TRBJ2-7; D is unclear. V was cut by 5 bases and J by 0 bases, with 17 bases left in between. The length of the CDR3 is 16 residues. Germline V gives CDR1 MNHEY, CDR2 SMNVEV (reference sequence). CDR3 amino acids: CASSPTPGRLSYEQYF. The DNA for the CDR3 is TGTGCCAGCAGTCCAACCCCCGGACGCCTCTCCTACGAGCAGTACTTC.

This chain's CDR3 is CASSVAGQGGEKLFF. In DNA, the CDR3 is TGTGCCAGCAGCGTAGCGGGACAGGGGGGCGAAAAACTGTTTTTT. The rearrangement joins TRBV9 to TRBJ1-4, with 11 nucleotides matching TRBD1. V lost 0 bases and J lost 8; bases outside the gene matches: 3. Germline V gene sequence: CDR1 SGDLS, CDR2 YYNGEE. The CDR3 length is 15 residues.

The rearrangement uses TRBV21-1 and TRBJ2-7. TRBV21-1 is a listed pseudogene. This CDR3 region has 15 residues. The chain's CDR3 is CASSQPQSPSYEQYF. The CDR3 region has the DNA TGTGCCAGCAGCCAACCTCAGAGCCCCTCCTACGAGCAGTACTTC.

The rearrangement joins TRBV28 to TRBJ2-7; TRBD1 matches at 7 bases. The V gene's germline CDR1 is MDHEN and CDR2 SYDVKM. The CDR3 loop spans 13 amino acids. With V trimmed by 10 bases and J by 6 bases, 12 bases remained unmatched. The DNA of the CDR3 is TGTGCCACCACCCAGGGGGTTGGGGGCGAGCAGTACTTC. Amino acid sequence: CATTQGVGGEQYF.

This clone was counted a single time. The chain uses TRBV28 and TRBJ2-7; D uncertain. CDR1 and CDR2 from the germline V gene are MDHEN and SYDVKM. Trimming removed 3 bases from V and 2 bases from J, with 11 bases in between. This CDR3 contains 14 residues. As DNA, the CDR3 is TGTGCCAGCAGTTTTCGTAGGGCCACCTACGAGCAGTACTTC. This gives the protein CASSFRRATYEQYF.

J is TRBJ2-7 and V is TRBV28; 8 bases align to TRBD2. Germline loops: CDR1 MDHEN, CDR2 SYDVKM. The V and J ends lost 5 bases and 6 bases, in that order; junction bases with no gene match: 21. The CDR3 sequence is 18 residues long. CDR3 sequence reads: CASSHPTSAVRSSFEQYF. Written as DNA, the CDR3 is TGTGCCAGCAGTCACCCGACTAGCGCAGTACGTTCGTCGTTCGAGCAGTACTTC.

The gene calls are TRBV25-1 and TRBJ1-4; a possible D gene is TRBD1 (5 bases). V dropped 1 base and J dropped 8 bases, with 11 bases sitting between them. The CDR3 length is 14 residues. Germline lookup yields CDR1 MGHDK and CDR2 SYGVNS. The CDR3 sequence is CASSEFGGGEKLFF. The CDR3 region has the DNA TGTGCCAGCAGTGAATTCGGGGGTGGAGAAAAACTGTTTTTT.

For the CDR3, the DNA is TGTGCCAGACGACAATCTGGGGCCAACGTCCTGACTTTC. It translates to CARRQSGANVLTF. The chain is built from TRBV2 and TRBJ2-6; D unresolved. CDR1 is SNHLY, CDR2 FYNNEI, per germline. This CDR3 contains 13 residues. Trimming took 9 bases from V and 1 from J, leaving 7 bases between them.

The chain carries TRBV6-2 or TRBV6-3 and TRBJ2-7; D ambiguous. The J call is uncertain, as TRBJ2-1 better fits the DNA end. This CDR3 region has 14 residues. Germline values: CDR1 MNHEY, CDR2 SVGEGT. CDR3 bases: TGTGCCAGCAGTGGTGACTTTCCATACAATGAGCAGTTCTTC. Its protein product is CASSGDFPYNEQFF.

This chain links TRBV19 with TRBJ2-7; tentatively, D is TRBD1 (5 bases). Germline CDR1 and CDR2: LNHDA and SQIVND (reference sequence). Deletions cut 4 bases from V and 1 base from J, with 14 bases between. This CDR3 contains 15 residues. CDR3 nucleotides: TGTGCCAGTAGTACGTTTAGGGGTCCGTCCTACGAGCAGTACTTC. Translating it yields CASSTFRGPSYEQYF.

The chain uses TRBV24-1 and TRBJ2-3; 7 bases are a match to TRBD1. CDR3 length: 16 residues. J lost 1 base, V lost 3 bases, and 6 bases had no gene match. CDR1 and CDR2 (germline): KGHDR, SFDVKD. As DNA, the CDR3 is TGTGCCACCAGTGATCCGCGACAGGGAGGCACAGATACGCAGTATTTT. Amino acid sequence: CATSDPRQGGTDTQYF.

The V gene is TRBV7-9, the J gene TRBJ1-6; D gene unclear. The length of the CDR3 is 16 residues. V was shortened by 4 bases and J by 10 bases, with 20 bases between the two germline ends. Per the germline V gene, CDR1 is SEHNR and CDR2 is FQNEAQ (reference sequence). The CDR3 loop reads CASSSRPEPELSPLHF. The CDR3 nucleotides read TGTGCCAGCAGCTCCCGCCCCGAACCGGAACTATCACCCCTCCACTTT.

J is TRBJ2-1 and V is TRBV4-2, with 7 bases that match TRBD2. This CDR3 region has 15 residues. Germline CDR1 reads LGHNA; CDR2 reads YNFKEQ. V trimming: 4 bases; J trimming: 3 bases; junction bases outside the gene matches: 6. The CDR3, as DNA: TGTGCCAGCAGCCCCAGACTAGCAGGCTACAATGAGCAGTTCTTC. Translation gives CASSPRLAGYNEQFF.

The chain has TRBV7-2 and TRBJ1-2; D gene unclear. There are 12 residues in the CDR3. Between the trimmed V and J ends, which lost 2 bases and 6 bases, there was a span of 7 bases. Germline-derived CDR1 and CDR2 are SGHTA and FQGNSA. CDR3 sequence: CASSLSWNGYTF. CDR3 DNA sequence: TGTGCCAGCAGCTTATCGTGGAATGGCTACACCTTC. Looking up the rest from reference TRBV7-2 and TRBJ1-2 gives the full variable domain: GAGVSQSPSNKVTEKGKDVELRCDPISGHTALYWYRQSLGQGLEFLIYFQGNSAPDKSGLPSDRFSAERTGGSVSTLTIQRTQQEDSAVYLCASSLSWNGYTFGSGTRLTVV.

The chain is built from TRBV4-1 and TRBJ2-2; D ambiguous. Germline CDR1 is MGHRA and CDR2 is YSYEKL. This CDR3 is built from 14 residues. With 0 bases removed from V and 5 bases from J, the gap between germline ends came to 7 bases. This CDR3 reads CASSQDKWTGELFF. CDR3 DNA: TGCGCCAGCAGCCAAGATAAATGGACCGGGGAGCTGTTTTTT.

Written as DNA, the CDR3 is TGTGCCAGCACCTCGGGGACTAGCGGGAGTCTCGAGCAGTACTTC. Translating gives CASTSGTSGSLEQYF. The V and J genes are TRBV7-3 and TRBJ2-7, with 14 bases identical to TRBD2. V shed 7 bases and J 6 bases; nucleotides not matched to a gene: 8. The CDR3 has 15 residues. Germline CDR1 is SGHTA and CDR2 is FQGTGA.

The chain recombines TRBV4-3 with TRBJ1-5; D is perhaps TRBD1 (5 bases). The CDR3 covers 15 residues. V was cut by 7 bases and J by 4 bases, with 17 bases left in between. Germline CDR1 reads LGHNA; CDR2 reads YSLEER. Here the CDR3 DNA reads TGCGCCAGCACCGCAGCTGAGGGGCGGAATCAGCCCCAGCATTTT. This encodes CASTAAEGRNQPQHF.

The chain recombines TRBV2 with TRBJ1-6; D is unresolved. The CDR3 sequence is 15 residues long. The V gene's germline CDR1 is SNHLY and CDR2 FYNNEI. With 6 bases removed from V and 6 bases from J, the gap between germline ends came to 15 bases. The CDR3 sequence: CASRILINSNSPLHF. CDR3 nucleotides: TGTGCCAGCAGGATTCTTATAAACAGTAATTCACCCCTCCACTTT.

The V call is TRBV7-6, the J call TRBJ2-5, with D perhaps being TRBD1 or TRBD2 (5 bases each). CDR3 length equals 14 residues. Trimming took off 7 bases at V and 6 bases at J, with 18 bases between the two ends. Germline loops: CDR1 SGHVS, CDR2 FNYEAQ. The CDR3 region has the DNA TGTGCCAGCATCCTCACCCCCGGGGCCCAGACCCAGTACTTC. Protein sequence: CASILTPGAQTQYF.

The chain recombines TRBV4-2 with TRBJ2-7; 8 bases are a match to TRBD2. The J segment lost 5 bases and the V segment lost 4 bases, leaving 10 bases of the junction unmatched. Germline lookup yields CDR1 LGHNA and CDR2 YNFKEQ. CDR3 size: 15 residues. The CDR3 protein is CASSRAAGALDEQYF. CDR3 coding DNA: TGTGCCAGCAGCCGAGCAGCGGGAGCCCTGGACGAGCAGTACTTC.